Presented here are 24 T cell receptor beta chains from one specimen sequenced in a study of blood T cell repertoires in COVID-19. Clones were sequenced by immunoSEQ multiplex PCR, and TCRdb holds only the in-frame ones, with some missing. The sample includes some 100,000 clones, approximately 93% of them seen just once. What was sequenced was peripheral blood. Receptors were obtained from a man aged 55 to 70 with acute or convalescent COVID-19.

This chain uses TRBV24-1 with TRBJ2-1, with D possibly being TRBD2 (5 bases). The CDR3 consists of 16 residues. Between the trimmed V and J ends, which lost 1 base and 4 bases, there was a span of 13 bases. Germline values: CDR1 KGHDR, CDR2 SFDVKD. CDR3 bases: TGTGCCACCAGTGATTTTGGTAGACCGGGATACAATGAGCAGTTCTTC. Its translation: CATSDFGRPGYNEQFF.

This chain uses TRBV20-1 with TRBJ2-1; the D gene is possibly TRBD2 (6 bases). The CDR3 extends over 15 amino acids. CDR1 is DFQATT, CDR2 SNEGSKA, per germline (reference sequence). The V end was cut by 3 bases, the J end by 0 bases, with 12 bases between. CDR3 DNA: TGCAGTGCTAGTAAAGCGGAGGGCTCCTACAATGAGCAGTTCTTC. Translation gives CSASKAEGSYNEQFF.

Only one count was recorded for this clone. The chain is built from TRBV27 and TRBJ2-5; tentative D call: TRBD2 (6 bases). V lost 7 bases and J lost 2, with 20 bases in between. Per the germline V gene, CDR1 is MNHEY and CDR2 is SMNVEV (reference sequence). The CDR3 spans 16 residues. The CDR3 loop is CASISRRRDRQETQYF. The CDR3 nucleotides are TGTGCCAGCATTTCCCGCCGGCGGGACCGGCAAGAGACCCAGTACTTC.

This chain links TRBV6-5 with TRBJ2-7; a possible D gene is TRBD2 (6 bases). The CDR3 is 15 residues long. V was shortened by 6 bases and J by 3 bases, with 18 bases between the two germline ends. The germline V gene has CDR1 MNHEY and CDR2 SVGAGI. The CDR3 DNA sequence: TGTGCCAGCAGGCGGACCGTAGAGGAGGGCTACGAGCAGTACTTC. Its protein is CASRRTVEEGYEQYF.

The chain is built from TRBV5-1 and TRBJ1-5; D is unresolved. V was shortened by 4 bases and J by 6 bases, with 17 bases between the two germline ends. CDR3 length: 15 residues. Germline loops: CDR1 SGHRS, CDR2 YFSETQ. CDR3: CASSRIPGSGQPQHF. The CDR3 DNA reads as TGCGCCAGCAGCCGAATTCCAGGTTCTGGTCAGCCCCAGCATTTT.

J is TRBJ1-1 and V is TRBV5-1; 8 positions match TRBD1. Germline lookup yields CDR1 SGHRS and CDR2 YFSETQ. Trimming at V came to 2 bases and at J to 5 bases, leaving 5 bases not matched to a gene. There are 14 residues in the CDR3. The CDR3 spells CASSFQGARTEAFF. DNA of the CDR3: TGCGCCAGCAGCTTCCAGGGGGCGAGGACTGAAGCTTTCTTT.

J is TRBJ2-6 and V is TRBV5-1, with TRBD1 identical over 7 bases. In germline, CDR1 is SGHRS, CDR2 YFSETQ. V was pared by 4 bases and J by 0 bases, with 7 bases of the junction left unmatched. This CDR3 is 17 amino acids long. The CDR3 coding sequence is TGCGCCAGCAGCAAAGGGGACAGCCGCTCTGGGGCCAACGTCCTGACTTTC. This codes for CASSKGDSRSGANVLTF. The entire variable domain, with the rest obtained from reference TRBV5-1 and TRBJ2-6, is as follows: KAGVTQTPRYLIKTRGQQVTLSCSPISGHRSVSWYQQTPGQGLQFLFEYFSETQRNKGNFPGRFSGRQFSNSRSEMNVSTLELGDSALYLCASSKGDSRSGANVLTFGAGSRLTVL.

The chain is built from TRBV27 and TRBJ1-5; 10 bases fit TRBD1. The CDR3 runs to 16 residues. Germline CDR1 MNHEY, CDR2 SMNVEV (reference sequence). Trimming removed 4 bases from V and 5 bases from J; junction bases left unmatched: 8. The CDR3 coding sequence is TGTGCCAGCAGTTCCCGTGGACAGGGGGGATATCAGCCCCAGCATTTT. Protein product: CASSSRGQGGYQPQHF.

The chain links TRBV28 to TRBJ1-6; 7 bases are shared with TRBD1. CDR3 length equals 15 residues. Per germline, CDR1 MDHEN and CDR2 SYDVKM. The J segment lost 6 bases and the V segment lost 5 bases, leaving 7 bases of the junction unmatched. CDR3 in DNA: TGTGCCAGCAGTCGACAGGGACCCCTTAATTCACCCCTCCACTTT. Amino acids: CASSRQGPLNSPLHF.

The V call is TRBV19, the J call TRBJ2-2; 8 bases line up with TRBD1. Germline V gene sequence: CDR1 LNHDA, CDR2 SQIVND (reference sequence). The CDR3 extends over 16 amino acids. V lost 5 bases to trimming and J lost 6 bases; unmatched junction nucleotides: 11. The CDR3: CASSPSDRGLAGELFF. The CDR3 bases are TGTGCCAGTAGTCCTTCAGACAGGGGACTGGCCGGGGAGCTGTTTTTT.

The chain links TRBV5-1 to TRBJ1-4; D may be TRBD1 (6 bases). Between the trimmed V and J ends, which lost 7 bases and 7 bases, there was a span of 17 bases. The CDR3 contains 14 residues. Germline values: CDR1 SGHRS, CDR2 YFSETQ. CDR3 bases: TGCGCCAGCGCCACGGACAGTCCCGGTGAAAAACTGTTTTTT. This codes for CASATDSPGEKLFF.

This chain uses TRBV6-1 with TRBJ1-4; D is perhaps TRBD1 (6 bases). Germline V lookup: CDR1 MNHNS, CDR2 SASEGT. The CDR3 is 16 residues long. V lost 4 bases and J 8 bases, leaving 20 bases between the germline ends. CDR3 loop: CASSVATAQGREKLFF. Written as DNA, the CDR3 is TGTGCCAGCAGTGTAGCGACGGCCCAGGGGAGAGAAAAACTGTTTTTT.

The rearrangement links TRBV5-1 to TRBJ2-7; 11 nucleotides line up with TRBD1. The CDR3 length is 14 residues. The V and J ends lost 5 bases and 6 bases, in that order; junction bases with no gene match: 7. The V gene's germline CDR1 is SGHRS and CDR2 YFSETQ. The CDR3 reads CASRVSGTGGEQYF. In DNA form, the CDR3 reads TGCGCCAGCAGAGTCAGTGGGACAGGGGGCGAGCAGTACTTC.

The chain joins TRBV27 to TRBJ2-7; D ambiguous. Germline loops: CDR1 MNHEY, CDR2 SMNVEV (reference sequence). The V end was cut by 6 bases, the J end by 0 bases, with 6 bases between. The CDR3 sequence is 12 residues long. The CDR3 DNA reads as TGTGCCAGCAGGGGCAACTCCTACGAGCAGTACTTC. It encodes CASRGNSYEQYF.

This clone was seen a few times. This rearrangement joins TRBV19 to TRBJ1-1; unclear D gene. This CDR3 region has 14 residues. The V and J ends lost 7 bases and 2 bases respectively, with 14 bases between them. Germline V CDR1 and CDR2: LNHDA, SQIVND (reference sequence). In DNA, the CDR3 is TGTGCCAGTACCCAACTTAGGACTAACACTGAAGCTTTCTTT. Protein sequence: CASTQLRTNTEAFF.

CDR3 nucleotide sequence: TGTGCCATCAGCACAGGACAGGAGCCTGGAAACACCATATATTTT. This sequence encodes CAISTGQEPGNTIYF. V usage is TRBV10-3 and J usage is TRBJ1-3, with 7 bases matching TRBD1. J lost 2 bases, V lost 6 bases, and 7 bases had no gene match. Germline V gives CDR1 ENHRY, CDR2 SYGVKD. The CDR3 spans 15 residues.

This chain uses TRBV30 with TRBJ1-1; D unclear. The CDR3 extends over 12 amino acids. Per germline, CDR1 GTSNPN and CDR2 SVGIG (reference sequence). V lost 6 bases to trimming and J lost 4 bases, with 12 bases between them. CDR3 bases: TGTGCCTGTACTCCCGGAGTCACTGAAGCTTTCTTT. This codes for CACTPGVTEAFF.

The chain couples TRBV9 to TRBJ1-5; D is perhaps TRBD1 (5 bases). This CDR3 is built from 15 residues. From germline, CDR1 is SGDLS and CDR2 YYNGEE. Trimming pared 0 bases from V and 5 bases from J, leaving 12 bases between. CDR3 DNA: TGTGCCAGCAGCGTAGAGGCAGGGATGGATCAGCCCCAGCATTTT. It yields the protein CASSVEAGMDQPQHF.

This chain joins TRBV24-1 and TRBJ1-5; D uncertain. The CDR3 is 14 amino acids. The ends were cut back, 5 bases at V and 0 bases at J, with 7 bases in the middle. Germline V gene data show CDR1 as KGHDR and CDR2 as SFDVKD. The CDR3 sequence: CATSASYSNQPQHF. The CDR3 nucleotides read TGTGCCACCAGTGCCAGTTATAGCAATCAGCCCCAGCATTTT.

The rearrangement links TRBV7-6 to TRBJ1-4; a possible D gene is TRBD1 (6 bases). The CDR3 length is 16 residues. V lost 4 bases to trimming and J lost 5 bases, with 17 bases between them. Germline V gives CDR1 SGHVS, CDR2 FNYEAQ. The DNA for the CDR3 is TGTGCCAGCAGCTCCTATCGGGTTACAGGGAATGAAAAACTGTTTTTT. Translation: CASSSYRVTGNEKLFF.

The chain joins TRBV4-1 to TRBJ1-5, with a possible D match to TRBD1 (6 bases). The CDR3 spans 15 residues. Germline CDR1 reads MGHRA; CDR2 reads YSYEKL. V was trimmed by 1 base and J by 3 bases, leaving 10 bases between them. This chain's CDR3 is CASSQATGYNQPQHF. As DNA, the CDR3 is TGCGCCAGCAGCCAAGCGACAGGCTACAATCAGCCCCAGCATTTT.

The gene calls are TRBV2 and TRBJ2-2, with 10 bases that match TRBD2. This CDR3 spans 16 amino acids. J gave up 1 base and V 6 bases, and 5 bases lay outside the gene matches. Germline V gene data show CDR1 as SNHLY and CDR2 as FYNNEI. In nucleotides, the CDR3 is TGTGCCAGCAGGCTCGTAGCGGGAGGGAACACCGGGGAGCTGTTTTTT. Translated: CASRLVAGGNTGELFF.

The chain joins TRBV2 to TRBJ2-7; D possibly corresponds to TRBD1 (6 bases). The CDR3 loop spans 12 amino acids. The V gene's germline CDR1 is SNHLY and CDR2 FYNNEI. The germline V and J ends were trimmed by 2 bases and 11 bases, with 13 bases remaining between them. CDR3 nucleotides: TGTGCCAGCAGTGAAACAGGGCCAACCGAGTACGTC. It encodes CASSETGPTEYV.

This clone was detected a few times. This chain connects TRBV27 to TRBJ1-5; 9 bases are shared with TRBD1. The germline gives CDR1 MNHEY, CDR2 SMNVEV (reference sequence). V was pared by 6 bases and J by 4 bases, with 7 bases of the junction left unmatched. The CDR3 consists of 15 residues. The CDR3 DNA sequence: TGTGCCAGCAGCGTGGGACAGGGCGTGAATCAGCCCCAGCATTTT. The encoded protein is CASSVGQGVNQPQHF.